Listed below are T cell receptor beta chains from one sample, sequenced in a study of cytomegalovirus exposure and HLA in healthy donors. Generated by immunoSEQ multiplex PCR, the TCRdb table keeps only in-frame clones and is missing some. Of 150,000 to 200,000 clones listed, roughly three quarters are singletons. The sample was PBMCs. Receptor source: a woman aged 50 to 65 in good health and CMV-seronegative. Each CDR3 is given with its conserved first and last residue. A D gene is named only where the DNA matches it firmly. A clone size is listed for some rows: how often the clone was seen (once, few, many), or a class if it is expanded.

14	TRBD1	-	TRBV7-9	TRBJ1-1	CSSSSEGTVASRVF	TGTTCCAGCAGCTCGGAAGGGACAGTGGCCTCCAGGGTCTTT
15	TRBD1	-	TRBV7-6	TRBJ2-7	CASSLTGQSSYEQYF	TGTGCCAGCAGCCTAACGGGACAGAGCTCCTACGAGCAGTACTTC
17	TRBD1	few	TRBV7-2	TRBJ2-6	CASSTGQGAPGANVLTF	TGTGCCAGCAGCACGGGACAGGGGGCGCCTGGGGCCAACGTCCTGACTTTC
14	-	-	TRBV5-4	TRBJ2-7	CASSLGDSTYEQYF	TGTGCCAGCAGCTTAGGAGACTCTACCTACGAGCAGTACTTC
13	-	-	TRBV7-2	TRBJ2-1	CASSSGSGDEQFF	TGTGCCAGCAGCTCGGGAAGCGGTGATGAGCAGTTCTTC
14	-	few	TRBV6-6	TRBJ2-7	CASSYSSGSYEQYF	TGTGCCAGCAGTTACTCGTCAGGGTCCTACGAGCAGTACTTC
15	-	-	TRBV11-2	TRBJ1-5	CASSLDLGANQPQHF	TGTGCCAGCAGCTTAGATCTGGGGGCAAATCAGCCCCAGCATTTT
15	-	-	TRBV5-1	TRBJ1-3	CASSTRGADGNTIYF	TGCGCCAGCAGTACTCGTGGGGCAGATGGAAACACCATATATTTT
15	TRBD2	-	TRBV9	TRBJ2-7	CASSVDARAGDEQYF	TGTGCCAGCAGCGTAGATGCCAGGGCGGGAGACGAGCAGTACTTC
17	-	-	TRBV4-2	TRBJ1-6	CASSQPLRQANNSPLHF	TGTGCCAGCAGCCAACCCCTCAGACAGGCCAATAATTCACCCCTCCACTTT
17	TRBD2	-	TRBV4-1	TRBJ2-3	CASSQDFQRGGADTQYF	TGCGCCAGCAGCCAAGATTTCCAGCGGGGAGGGGCAGATACGCAGTATTTT
12	TRBD1	-	TRBV11-2	TRBJ1-4	CASRDRGEKLFF	TGTGCCAGCAGGGACAGGGGGGAAAAACTGTTTTTT
18	TRBD2	-	TRBV19	TRBJ2-1	CASTDRPSGGSYVNEQFF	TGTGCCAGTACCGATCGCCCTTCTGGCGGGAGTTATGTCAATGAGCAGTTCTTC
15	-	-	TRBV2	TRBJ1-5	CASRPDRLSNQPQHF	TGTGCCAGCAGACCCGACAGATTGAGCAATCAGCCCCAGCATTTT
16	-	-	TRBV5-8	TRBJ1-4	CASSLETGQNNEKLFF	TGTGCCAGCAGCTTGGAAACCGGACAGAATAATGAAAAACTGTTTTTT
13	-	-	TRBV14	TRBJ2-7	CASSQIDRSEQYF	TGTGCCAGCAGCCAAATAGACAGGTCCGAGCAGTACTTC
14	TRBD1	few	TRBV5-1	TRBJ2-4	CASRTPGQGNIQYF	TGCGCCAGCAGGACCCCCGGACAGGGCAACATTCAGTACTTC
15	TRBD2	few	TRBV9	TRBJ2-2	CASADSGVNTGELFF	TGCGCCTCAGCGGATAGCGGGGTTAACACCGGGGAGCTGTTTTTT
13	-	once	TRBV18	TRBJ1-6	CASSPFPNSPLHF	TGTGCCAGCTCACCCTTCCCCAATTCACCCCTCCACTTT
17	-	-	TRBV30	TRBJ1-5	CAWSVPPRAGLHQPQHF	TGTGCCTGGAGTGTACCCCCTAGGGCGGGATTGCATCAGCCCCAGCATTTT
14	-	-	TRBV6-5	TRBJ2-3	CASSPYSSTDTQYF	TGTGCCAGCAGTCCCTACAGTTCCACAGATACGCAGTATTTT
15	TRBD1	few	TRBV7-2	TRBJ2-3	CASSLGQGATDTQYF	TGTGCCAGCAGCTTGGGACAGGGGGCGACAGATACGCAGTATTTT
15	TRBD1	-	TRBV28	TRBJ1-5	CASSLGDRVNQPQHF	TGTGCCAGCAGTTTAGGGGACAGGGTCAATCAGCCCCAGCATTTT
16	-	few	TRBV5-1	TRBJ2-7	CASSLAFAGSGYEQYF	TGCGCCAGCAGCTTGGCCTTCGCAGGGTCCGGCTACGAGCAGTACTTC
15	-	-	TRBV7-2	TRBJ1-2	CASSATGITNYGYPF	TGTGCCAGCAGCGCAACAGGGATAACTAACTATGGCTACCCCTTC
15	-	-	TRBV28	TRBJ2-2	CASSLWSPNTGELFF	TGTGCCAGCAGTTTATGGAGCCCGAACACCGGGGAGCTGTTTTTT
15	TRBD1	-	TRBV28	TRBJ1-1	CASSPGGTGRGEAFF	TGTGCCAGCAGTCCGGGAGGGACAGGGAGAGGGGAAGCTTTCTTT
13	-	-	TRBV14	TRBJ1-1	CASSHGRTTEAFF	TGTGCCAGCAGCCACGGACGGACAACTGAAGCTTTCTTT
11	-	-	TRBV30	TRBJ2-5	CASAGGETQYF	TGTGCTTCGGCCGGCGGAGAGACCCAGTACTTC
13	-	-	TRBV7-9	TRBJ1-5	CASSLQENQPQHF	TGTGCCAGCAGCCTGCAGGAAAATCAGCCCCAGCATTTT
15	TRBD1	-	TRBV7-9	TRBJ1-2	CASSIGQGASYGYTF	TGTGCCAGCAGCATCGGACAGGGGGCTAGCTATGGCTACACCTTC
14	-	-	TRBV29-1	TRBJ1-1	CSVAPGLMNTEAFF	TGCAGCGTTGCTCCGGGACTGATGAACACTGAAGCTTTCTTT
16	TRBD2	-	TRBV7-6	TRBJ2-2	CASSLLAGGSTGELFF	TGTGCCAGCAGCCTCCTGGCGGGAGGTTCCACCGGGGAGCTGTTTTTT
14	-	-	TRBV10-3	TRBJ1-5	CASSYGQGIQPQHF	TGTGCCAGCAGTTACGGGCAGGGGATTCAGCCCCAGCATTTT
16	-	-	TRBV11-2	TRBJ1-1	CASSPDTGKTNTEAFF	TGTGCCAGCAGCCCTGACACAGGGAAGACGAACACTGAAGCTTTCTTT
19	TRBD1	-	TRBV5-1	TRBJ2-6	CASSSTRGQGAFGANVLTF	TGCGCCAGCAGCTCCACTCGGGGACAGGGTGCGTTTGGGGCCAACGTCCTGACTTTC
15	TRBD2	-	TRBV7-2	TRBJ2-5	CASSWGGVGVETQYF	TGTGCCAGCAGCTGGGGGGGGGTGGGGGTCGAGACCCAGTACTTC